This TCR beta chain was identified in a study of blood T cell repertoires in COVID-19. Looking at the study overall: The origin of the acute and convalescent COVID-19 samples was the United States, Italy and Spain. Nucleic acid was either cDNA or gDNA, and it came from T cells, B-cell-depleted T cells, or PBMCs.

Source study methods: Reference gene primers were amplified, and this amplification served to estimate nucleated cell counts. This table comes from immunoSEQ multiplex PCR, and its TCRdb copy is limited to in-frame clones, with some not included. Clonal size and the V and J genes are those of that table, whereas D and trimming came from the DNA. The repertoire has over 100,000 clones, approximately 87% of them found once; the top ten carry roughly 2.5%. For this clone: At the DNA level, this CDR3 is encoded by other sequences in the same sample as well.

With 0 bases removed from V and 8 bases from J, the gap between germline ends came to 11 bases. The CDR3 consists of 14 residues. Germline CDR1 SGHRS, CDR2 YFSETQ. The chain joins TRBV5-1 to TRBJ1-4, with D unclear. This clonotype was sampled from a man aged 45-60 years with active COVID-19. Sample: peripheral blood. CDR3 amino acids: CASSLGRVREKLFF. Written as DNA, the CDR3 is TGCGCCAGCAGCTTGGGGAGGGTAAGGGAAAAACTGTTTTTT. The entire variable domain, with the rest obtained from reference TRBV5-1 and TRBJ1-4, is as follows: KAGVTQTPRYLIKTRGQQVTLSCSPISGHRSVSWYQQTPGQGLQFLFEYFSETQRNKGNFPGRFSGRQFSNSRSEMNVSTLELGDSALYLCASSLGRVREKLFFGSGTQLSVL.